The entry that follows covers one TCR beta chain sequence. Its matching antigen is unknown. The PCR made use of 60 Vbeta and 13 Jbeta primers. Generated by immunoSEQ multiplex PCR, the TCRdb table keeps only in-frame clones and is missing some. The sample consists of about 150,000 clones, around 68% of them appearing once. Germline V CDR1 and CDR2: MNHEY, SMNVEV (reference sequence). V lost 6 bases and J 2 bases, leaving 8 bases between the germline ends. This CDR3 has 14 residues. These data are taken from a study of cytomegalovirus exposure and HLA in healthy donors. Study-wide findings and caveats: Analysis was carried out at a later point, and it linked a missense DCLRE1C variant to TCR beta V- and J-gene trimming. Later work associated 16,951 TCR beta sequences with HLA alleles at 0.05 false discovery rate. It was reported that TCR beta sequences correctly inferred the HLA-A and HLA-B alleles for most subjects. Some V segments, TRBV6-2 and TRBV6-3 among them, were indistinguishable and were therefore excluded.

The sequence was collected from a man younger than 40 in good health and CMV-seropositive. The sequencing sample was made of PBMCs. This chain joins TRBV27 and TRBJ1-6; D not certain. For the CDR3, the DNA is TGTGCCAGCAGCTTACTAGCCTATAATTCACCCCTCCACTTT. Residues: CASSLLAYNSPLHF.